The 24 T cell receptor beta chains given below trace back to one sample, sequenced in a study of early stage breast cancer tumors. Assay: immunoSEQ multiplex PCR; the TCRdb copy retains only in-frame clones and omits some. The data contain 44,000 or so clones, 83% of them singletons. Input material: blood. These receptors came from a person aged 45-65 years with breast cancer.

The chain joins TRBV7-9 to TRBJ2-5, with D perhaps TRBD2 (5 bases). V gave up 1 base and J gave up 3 bases, with 18 bases separating them. The germline CDR1 and CDR2 sequences are SEHNR and FQNEAQ (reference sequence). The CDR3 totals 17 residues. CDR3 bases: TGTGCCAGCAGCTTAGATCCTTCCTCTTGGCGGGAAGAGACCCAGTACTTC. Translating gives CASSLDPSSWREETQYF.

This clone was recorded once. The chain recombines TRBV4-2 with TRBJ2-3; 13 bases align to TRBD2. The CDR3 runs to 19 residues. Looked up from germline, CDR1 is LGHNA and CDR2 is YNFKEQ. Unmatched junction bases numbered 12, after V lost 4 bases and J lost 2 bases. The CDR3 reads CASSRRTSGSGWVTDTQYF. For the CDR3, the DNA is TGTGCCAGCAGCCGGCGGACTAGCGGGAGTGGGTGGGTCACAGATACGCAGTATTTT.

J is TRBJ2-7 and V is TRBV6-6, with 9 bases fitting TRBD1. The length of the CDR3 is 16 residues. Germline V gene data show CDR1 as MNHNY and CDR2 as SVGAGI (reference sequence). J lost 1 base, V lost 2 bases, and 6 bases had no gene match. The DNA for the CDR3 is TGTGCCAGCAGTTACGGAGGACAGGGGTCATCCTACGAGCAGTACTTC. It encodes CASSYGGQGSSYEQYF.

The genes are TRBV4-3 and TRBJ2-5; 8 nucleotides line up with TRBD2. With V trimmed by 0 bases and J by 4 bases, 4 bases remained unmatched. CDR1 is LGHNA and CDR2 is YSLEER in the germline V gene. CDR3 length: 15 amino acids. In nucleotides, the CDR3 is TGCGCCAGCAGCCAAGATGGGCTAGCGGGAGAGACCCAGTACTTC. It translates to CASSQDGLAGETQYF.

This chain uses TRBV7-9 with TRBJ2-7, with 14 positions matching TRBD2. Unmatched junction bases numbered 3, after V lost 5 bases and J lost 6 bases. The CDR3 has 14 amino acids. The V gene's germline CDR1 is SEHNR and CDR2 FQNEAQ (reference sequence). CDR3 amino acids: CASSRLAGGGEQYF. The CDR3 nucleotides are TGTGCCAGCAGCCGACTAGCGGGAGGGGGCGAGCAGTACTTC.

J is TRBJ1-1 and V is TRBV5-4, with TRBD1 identical over 7 bases. This CDR3 spans 16 amino acids. J was trimmed by 8 bases and V by 4 bases; bases with no gene match: 17. CDR1 and CDR2 from the germline V gene are SGHNT and YYREEE (reference sequence). The CDR3 loop reads CASSRFQPRQGKEAFF. The CDR3 nucleotides are TGTGCCAGCAGCAGATTCCAACCAAGACAGGGTAAGGAAGCTTTCTTT.

The rearrangement uses TRBV7-9 and TRBJ2-5, with unresolved D. The germline V and J ends were trimmed by 0 bases and 2 bases, with 4 bases remaining between them. This CDR3 has 13 residues. The germline gives CDR1 SEHNR, CDR2 FQNEAQ (reference sequence). CDR3 residues: CASSLATQETQYF. As DNA, the CDR3 is TGTGCCAGCAGCTTAGCCACACAAGAGACCCAGTACTTC.

The chain couples TRBV5-1 to TRBJ2-5; TRBD2 matches at 11 bases. Germline lookup yields CDR1 SGHRS and CDR2 YFSETQ. CDR3 length equals 15 residues. With 1 base clipped from V and 4 bases from J, the junction kept 3 bases outside the gene matches. Written as DNA, the CDR3 is TGCGCCAGCAGCTTGCTAGCGGGGGGCTTAGAGACCCAGTACTTC. Its translation is CASSLLAGGLETQYF.

The chain has TRBV30 and TRBJ1-4; D possibly corresponds to TRBD1 (5 bases). Germline V gene sequence: CDR1 GTSNPN, CDR2 SVGIG (reference sequence). Trimming took 7 bases from V and 17 from J, leaving 20 bases between them. The CDR3 totals 11 residues. For the CDR3, the DNA is TGTGCCTCCAATCGGGGGGACGCGGAATTTTTT. This encodes CASNRGDAEFF.

The genes are TRBV6-1 and TRBJ2-7, with 10 positions matching TRBD1. The CDR3 length is 14 residues. J lost 7 bases, V lost 4 bases, and 7 bases had no gene match. The V gene's germline CDR1 is MNHNS and CDR2 SASEGT. As DNA, the CDR3 is TGTGCCAGCAGTGGCCGGGACAGGGGAAGGGAGCAGTACTTC. Its protein is CASSGRDRGREQYF.

This clone was seen a few times. V usage is TRBV11-2 and J usage is TRBJ1-2; D is unclear. Germline CDR1 SGHAT, CDR2 FQNNGV. The V end lost 4 bases, the J end lost 5 bases, and 8 bases lay between the germline ends. The CDR3 is 12 amino acids. The CDR3 protein is CASSSEGYGYTF. CDR3 DNA sequence: TGTGCCAGCAGCTCCGAGGGTTATGGCTACACCTTC. The entire variable domain, with the rest obtained from reference TRBV11-2 and TRBJ1-2, is as follows: EAGVAQSPRYKIIEKRQSVAFWCNPISGHATLYWYQQILGQGPKLLIQFQNNGVVDDSQLPKDRFSAERLKGVDSTLKIQPAKLEDSAVYLCASSSEGYGYTFGSGTRLTVV.

The chain couples TRBV28 to TRBJ1-1; D call uncertain. Germline V gene sequence: CDR1 MDHEN, CDR2 SYDVKM. The V and J ends lost 2 bases and 4 bases respectively, with 8 bases between them. This CDR3 spans 13 amino acids. The DNA for the CDR3 is TGTGCCAGCAGTTTAAGTGGCGCCACTGAAGCTTTCTTT. Encoded protein: CASSLSGATEAFF.

The chain has TRBV20-1 and TRBJ2-1; D remains ambiguous. The germline V gene has CDR1 DFQATT and CDR2 SNEGSKA (reference sequence). This CDR3 is built from 11 residues. V lost 1 base and J 6 bases, leaving 4 bases between the germline ends. The CDR3 bases are TGCAGTGCTAGAGTTTCCAATGAGCAGTTCTTC. Protein sequence: CSARVSNEQFF.

Only one count was recorded for this clone. The chain uses TRBV7-2 and TRBJ1-6, with TRBD1 identical over 7 bases. CDR1 SGHTA and CDR2 FQGNSA come from the germline V gene. The CDR3 sequence is 17 residues long. The V gene end was trimmed by 5 bases and the J gene end by 0 bases; junction bases not matched to a gene: 7. In DNA, the CDR3 is TGTGCCAGCAGCGAAACGACAGGGAACTCCTATAATTCACCCCTCCACTTT. Its translation is CASSETTGNSYNSPLHF.

Turning to this clone: Germline is not matched at one junction end, which may reflect a read error. The rearrangement links TRBV7-2 to TRBJ2-1; TRBD2 might be the D (5 bases). In germline, CDR1 is SGHTA, CDR2 FQGNSA. The CDR3 totals 12 residues. This CDR3 is CASSLAGVPPIF. CDR3 nucleotide sequence: TGTGCCAGCAGCTTAGCGGGAGTCCCCCCAATCTTC.

This clone has a single count. V and J are TRBV15 and TRBJ2-2; TRBD1 agrees at 8 bases. Losses at the gene ends were 1 base for V and 7 bases for J; bases not matched to a gene: 8. CDR1 and CDR2 from the germline V gene are LNHNV and YYDKDF (reference sequence). The CDR3 length is 16 residues. The CDR3: CATSRGGTGTGGELFF. CDR3 DNA sequence: TGTGCCACCAGCAGAGGTGGGACAGGAACTGGCGGGGAGCTGTTTTTT.

The J gene is TRBJ2-7, the V gene TRBV18; D unclear. The CDR3 has 16 residues. V shed 3 bases and J shed 0 bases, with 15 bases lying between them. The germline V gene encodes CDR1 KGHSH and CDR2 LQKENI. In DNA form, the CDR3 reads TGTGCCAGCTCACCCCCGGTGGGGTCCAGCTCCTACGAGCAGTACTTC. Translated, it gives CASSPPVGSSSYEQYF.

V and J are TRBV5-6 and TRBJ2-1; D is unclear. This CDR3 has 12 amino acids. The germline gives CDR1 SGHDT, CDR2 YYEEEE. V shed 0 bases and J shed 12 bases, with 10 bases lying between them. This chain's CDR3 is CASSLGGGRQFF. The CDR3 nucleotides read TGTGCCAGCAGCTTGGGGGGTGGACGGCAGTTCTTC.

This clone was observed a single time. The V call is TRBV5-1, the J call TRBJ1-3; D perhaps matches TRBD1 (6 bases). Per the germline V gene, CDR1 is SGHRS and CDR2 is YFSETQ. CDR3 length: 14 residues. Trimming shortened V by 4 bases and J by 2 bases, and 10 bases separated the two germline ends. The CDR3 reads CASSQGQTGNTIYF. In nucleotides, the CDR3 is TGCGCCAGCAGCCAAGGACAGACTGGAAACACCATATATTTT. Variable domain in full (rest from reference TRBV5-1 and TRBJ1-3): KAGVTQTPRYLIKTRGQQVTLSCSPISGHRSVSWYQQTPGQGLQFLFEYFSETQRNKGNFPGRFSGRQFSNSRSEMNVSTLELGDSALYLCASSQGQTGNTIYFGEGSWLTVV.

Regarding this clone: A junction end diverges from the germline sequence, so it may reflect a read error. The rearrangement links TRBV18 to TRBJ2-1; a weak D match, TRBD2 (5 bases). CDR1 is KGHSH, CDR2 LQKENI, per germline. The CDR3 contains 12 residues. The CDR3 nucleotides are TGTGCCAGCTCACCACCTGAGGGTACTCGACTCTTC. Protein product: CASSPPEGTRLF.

This clone was seen a single time. V is TRBV11-2 and J is TRBJ1-3; D is unclear. Trimming shortened V by 2 bases and J by 0 bases, and 5 bases separated the two germline ends. The CDR3 has 14 residues. The germline V gene encodes CDR1 SGHAT and CDR2 FQNNGV. The CDR3: CASSLKGSGNTIYF. DNA of the CDR3: TGTGCCAGCAGCTTAAAGGGCTCTGGAAACACCATATATTTT.

The chain carries TRBV2 and TRBJ2-3, with a weak D call TRBD1 (6 bases). Germline V gene lookup returns CDR1 SNHLY and CDR2 FYNNEI. This CDR3 is built from 14 residues. The ends were cut back, 5 bases at V and 8 bases at J, with 17 bases in the middle. This CDR3 is CASSKLLQGATQYF. In DNA, the CDR3 is TGTGCCAGCAGTAAACTCCTACAGGGTGCTACGCAGTATTTT.

The V call is TRBV19, the J call TRBJ1-5, with a weak D call TRBD1 (6 bases). The V gene's germline CDR1 is LNHDA and CDR2 SQIVND (reference sequence). The CDR3 consists of 14 residues. V dropped 4 bases and J dropped 1 base, with 8 bases sitting between them. The CDR3 coding sequence is TGTGCCAGTAGTAGGGGGCGAAGCAATCAGCCCCAGCATTTT. As protein: CASSRGRSNQPQHF. The full variable domain, completed using reference TRBV19 and TRBJ1-5, is DGGITQSPKYLFRKEGQNVTLSCEQNLNHDAMYWYRQDPGQGLRLIYYSQIVNDFQKGDIAEGYSVSREKKESFPLTVTSAQKNPTAFYLCASSRGRSNQPQHFGDGTRLSIL.

V and J are TRBV6-6 and TRBJ1-5; D is ambiguous. This CDR3 has 12 amino acids. V was trimmed by 7 bases and J by 6 bases, leaving 10 bases between them. Per the germline V gene, CDR1 is MNHNY and CDR2 is SVGAGI (reference sequence). The CDR3 nucleotides are TGTGCCAGCACCCGACCCGGTCAGCCCCAGCATTTT. The encoded protein is CASTRPGQPQHF.